A single T cell receptor (beta chain) is shown here with its context. Its cognate antigen is unknown. Amplifying from RNA transcripts, the study obtained TCR beta CDR3 regions. HTBI-primed RT-PCR formed the first round, and a multiplex PCR formed the second. TCRdb ran MiXCR on the multiplex PCR reads and lists one entry per CDR3 protein. The sample yields about 180,000 distinct CDR3 sequences, over 35% seen once. This entry is derived from a study of Graves' ophthalmopathy and Graves' hyperthyroidism. Study-level findings and limits: Blood repertoires reportedly contained most expanded thyroid clonotypes above 0.001 frequency.

V lost 5 bases to trimming and J lost 0 bases; unmatched junction nucleotides: 7. The CDR3 totals 15 residues. Germline V lookup: CDR1 MDHEN, CDR2 SYDVKM. Source material: peripheral blood. This receptor was taken from a woman aged 40-49 years with Graves' ophthalmopathy. The gene calls are TRBV28 and TRBJ2-7; 7 nucleotides line up with TRBD2. The CDR3 nucleotides read TGTGCCAGCAGTCTCCAAGCGGGAAGCTCCTACGAGCAGTACTTC. Translating gives CASSLQAGSSYEQYF.